Each of the 21 T cell receptor beta chains below was sequenced from the same sample in a study of T cell responses to AZD1222 COVID-19 vaccine. Clones were read by immunoSEQ multiplex PCR, and TCRdb kept only the in-frame ones, dropping some. The sample consists of 24,000 or so clones, more than 75% of them appearing once. Source: peripheral blood, taken 28 days after the second AZD1222 dose. These receptors all come from an adult who received the AZD1222 COVID-19 vaccine.

The rearrangement uses TRBV6-1 and TRBJ2-6; the D is unclear. Germline-derived CDR1 and CDR2 are MNHNS and SASEGT. The V end lost 3 bases, the J end lost 1 base, and 7 bases lay between the germline ends. The CDR3 has 15 residues. The CDR3 nucleotides read TGTGCCAGCAGTGAGGCTCGGTCTGGGGCCAACGTCCTGACTTTC. It is translated as CASSEARSGANVLTF.

The chain has TRBV3-1 (or the pseudogene TRBV3-2) and TRBJ1-4; weak D call: TRBD1 (5 bases). Germline V gene data show CDR1 as LGHDT and CDR2 as YNNKEL (reference sequence). The CDR3 consists of 16 residues. V was trimmed by 5 bases and J by 0 bases, leaving 13 bases between them. The CDR3 sequence: CASSGRGLATNEKLFF. CDR3 sequence (DNA): TGTGCCAGCAGCGGGAGGGGCCTTGCAACTAATGAAAAACTGTTTTTT.

The CDR3 sequence: CASSASGTGISPLHF. The CDR3, as DNA: TGTGCCAGCAGTGCCTCCGGGACAGGGATTTCACCCCTCCACTTT. V gene TRBV25-1 combines with J gene TRBJ1-6; 9 bases match TRBD1. CDR1 is MGHDK, CDR2 SYGVNS, per germline. The CDR3 contains 15 residues. Losses at the gene ends were 4 bases for V and 9 bases for J; bases not matched to a gene: 7.

This clone was observed a single time. V usage is TRBV6-4 and J usage is TRBJ2-1; D may be TRBD1 or TRBD2 (5 bases each). This CDR3 contains 15 residues. CDR1 is MRHNA, CDR2 SNTAGT, per germline. Deletions cut 2 bases from V and 3 bases from J, with 11 bases between. The CDR3 is CASSDGGIDYNEQFF. CDR3 nucleotides: TGTGCCAGCAGTGACGGGGGAATCGACTACAATGAGCAGTTCTTC.

The chain recombines TRBV10-3 with TRBJ1-1; D is unclear. This CDR3 is 12 amino acids long. CDR1 and CDR2 (germline): ENHRY, SYGVKD. Trimming removed 6 bases at V and 4 bases at J, with 9 bases between. This chain's CDR3 is CAIREGFTEAFF. The CDR3 coding sequence is TGTGCCATCAGGGAGGGATTCACTGAAGCTTTCTTT.

This chain connects TRBV4-3 to TRBJ1-2; 7 nucleotides agree with TRBD1. V lost 3 bases, J lost 7 bases, and 14 bases stayed unmatched. The length of the CDR3 is 16 residues. The germline CDR1 and CDR2 sequences are LGHNA and YSLEER. CDR3 nucleotide sequence: TGCGCCAGCAGCCAGAAGGTAGGGGGCGGTATTGTTGGCTACACCTTC. Translating gives CASSQKVGGGIVGYTF.

For this clone: One end of the junction varies from germline; a read error may be responsible. The chain recombines TRBV12-3 or TRBV12-4 with TRBJ2-7; 8 nucleotides match TRBD1. The CDR3 is made up of 13 amino acids. CDR3 DNA sequence: TGTGCCAGCAGTTTGGACAGGGCCGGGTCGCTGGACTTC. Translated, it gives CASSLDRAGSLDF.

The V gene is TRBV5-8, the J gene TRBJ1-4; D perhaps matches TRBD1 (5 bases). V was trimmed by 4 bases and J by 7 bases, leaving 17 bases between them. There are 15 residues in the CDR3. Per germline, CDR1 SGHTS and CDR2 YDEGEE. CDR3 protein: CASSPRPSRAEKLFF. CDR3 DNA sequence: TGTGCCAGCAGCCCGCGACCCTCCAGGGCTGAAAAACTGTTTTTT.

The CDR3 reads CASSQDLAAMNTGELFF. The CDR3 DNA follows: TGCGCCAGCAGCCAAGATCTAGCGGCAATGAACACCGGGGAGCTGTTTTTT. V usage is TRBV4-3 and J usage is TRBJ2-2; the match to TRBD2 covers 7 bases. V lost 0 bases and J lost 1; bases outside the gene matches: 5. The CDR3 has 17 residues. Germline V CDR1 and CDR2: LGHNA, YSLEER.

The chain uses TRBV7-2 and TRBJ1-2, with D unresolved. The CDR3 is 14 amino acids. Germline lookup yields CDR1 SGHTA and CDR2 FQGNSA. Trimming cost V 3 bases and J 6 bases, with 14 bases left between them. The CDR3 nucleotides are TGTGCCAGCAGCTTTCCCCCTCATTTGGATGGCTACACCTTC. This gives the protein CASSFPPHLDGYTF.

V usage is TRBV7-9 and J usage is TRBJ2-7; possibly TRBD1 for D (5 bases). The CDR3 consists of 15 residues. Trimming removed 5 bases at V and 6 bases at J, with 20 bases between. The germline gives CDR1 SEHNR, CDR2 FQNEAQ (reference sequence). CDR3 residues: CASSPPRAEIVEQYF. The CDR3 DNA sequence: TGTGCCAGCAGCCCCCCCAGGGCTGAGATCGTCGAGCAGTACTTC.

V is TRBV7-6 and J is TRBJ2-7, with 9 bases that match TRBD2. Germline V gives CDR1 SGHVS, CDR2 FNYEAQ. The CDR3 has 15 residues. With V trimmed by 5 bases and J by 1 base, 6 bases remained unmatched. CDR3 loop: CASSPRLAGSYEQYF. CDR3 DNA: TGTGCCAGCAGCCCGCGGCTAGCGGGGTCCTACGAGCAGTACTTC.

J is TRBJ2-7 and V is TRBV19; D may be TRBD2 (5 bases). Germline CDR1 reads LNHDA; CDR2 reads SQIVND (reference sequence). The CDR3 consists of 13 residues. The V and J ends lost 3 bases and 2 bases respectively, with 8 bases between them. The CDR3 region is CASSMAGTYEQYF. The CDR3 DNA follows: TGTGCCAGTAGTATGGCGGGTACCTACGAGCAGTACTTC.

This clone has a single count. This sequence joins TRBV3-1 (or the pseudogene TRBV3-2) and TRBJ2-7; D possibly corresponds to TRBD1 (6 bases). Trimming stripped 0 bases from V and 2 bases from J, with 11 bases between. CDR1 LGHDT and CDR2 YNNKEL come from the germline V gene (reference sequence). CDR3 size: 15 residues. As DNA, the CDR3 is TGTGCCAGCAGCCAAGAGACAGGTTCAACCTACGAGCAGTACTTC. Protein: CASSQETGSTYEQYF.

This chain connects TRBV2 to TRBJ2-1; D not certain. V lost 6 bases, J lost 10 bases, and 13 bases lay in between. The CDR3 consists of 12 residues. The germline CDR1 and CDR2 sequences are SNHLY and FYNNEI. In DNA form, the CDR3 reads TGTGCCAGCAGGTTACAGAGGACCGAGCAGTTCTTC. This codes for CASRLQRTEQFF.

This clone was seen just once. V usage is TRBV6-5 and J usage is TRBJ2-7; 10 bases are shared with TRBD2. The CDR3 is made up of 14 amino acids. Trimming at V came to 6 bases and at J to 1 base, leaving 3 bases not matched to a gene. Germline loops: CDR1 MNHEY, CDR2 SVGAGI. CDR3 DNA sequence: TGTGCCAGCAGGACTAGCGGGCTGTCCTACGAGCAGTACTTC. It translates to CASRTSGLSYEQYF.

The chain employs TRBV2 and TRBJ2-3, with 8 bases fitting TRBD2. Trimming at V came to 4 bases and at J to 2 bases, leaving 5 bases not matched to a gene. The CDR3 length is 15 residues. In germline, CDR1 is SNHLY, CDR2 FYNNEI. CDR3 sequence reads: CASSGVAGTTDTQYF. The CDR3 DNA sequence: TGTGCCAGCAGTGGAGTAGCGGGGACCACAGATACGCAGTATTTT. The full variable domain, in which reference TRBV2 and TRBJ2-3 provide the parts outside the CDR3, is EPEVTQTPSHQVTQMGQEVILRCVPISNHLYFYWYRQILGQKVEFLVSFYNNEISEKSEIFDDQFSVERPDGSNFTLKIRSTKLEDSAMYFCASSGVAGTTDTQYFGPGTRLTVL.

With respect to this clone: In the same sample, other DNA sequences code for this CDR3. V usage is TRBV20-1 and J usage is TRBJ2-3; possibly TRBD2 for D (6 bases). Germline CDR1 is DFQATT and CDR2 is SNEGSKA (reference sequence). Trimming removed 5 bases from V and 6 bases from J, with 6 bases in between. The CDR3 has 10 amino acids. The CDR3 sequence is CSAGRDTQYF. The CDR3 DNA sequence: TGCAGTGCTGGGAGGGATACGCAGTATTTT.

This chain uses TRBV3-1 (or the pseudogene TRBV3-2) with TRBJ2-3, with D maybe TRBD1 (6 bases). This CDR3 has 13 amino acids. V gave up 5 bases and J gave up 4 bases, with 10 bases separating them. Germline-derived CDR1 and CDR2 are LGHDT and YNNKEL (reference sequence). The CDR3 DNA is TGTGCCAGCAGCACTTACAGGGCAGATACGCAGTATTTT. Its protein is CASSTYRADTQYF.

This clone was found once. V and J are TRBV7-6 and TRBJ1-5, with unresolved D. CDR1 is SGHVS, CDR2 FNYEAQ, per germline. This CDR3 region has 15 residues. The V end was cut by 1 base, the J end by 2 bases, with 9 bases between. The CDR3 bases are TGTGCCAGCAGCTTAGGGCAGTCGGGCAATCAGCCCCAGCATTTT. Encoded protein: CASSLGQSGNQPQHF.

This clone showed up just once. The chain employs TRBV6-5 and TRBJ2-3; 7 nucleotides agree with TRBD2. In germline, CDR1 is MNHEY, CDR2 SVGAGI. Trimming cost V 4 bases and J 0 bases; bases outside gene matches: 4. The CDR3 sequence is 15 residues long. Here the CDR3 reads CASSSSGTSTDTQYF. The CDR3 nucleotides read TGTGCCAGCAGTTCTAGCGGAACTAGCACAGATACGCAGTATTTT.